These 14 T cell receptor beta chains share one sample of origin, sequenced in a study of cytomegalovirus exposure and HLA in healthy donors. Sequenced by immunoSEQ multiplex PCR; TCRdb stores in-frame clones only, minus some. The table includes approximately 100,000 clones, about nine tenths detected once. What was sequenced was PBMCs. The origin of the receptors is a woman under 30 in good health and CMV-seronegative.

This clone was observed once. CDR3 in DNA: TGCGCCAGCAGCTCGACAGCTCCTGGGGCCAACGTCCTGACTTTC. Residues: CASSSTAPGANVLTF. The chain links TRBV5-1 to TRBJ2-6, with D possibly matching TRBD1 (5 bases). In germline, CDR1 is SGHRS, CDR2 YFSETQ. Trimming removed 3 bases at V and 2 bases at J, with 9 bases between. There are 15 residues in the CDR3.

This rearrangement joins TRBV18 to TRBJ1-1; tentatively, D is TRBD1 (6 bases). There are 15 residues in the CDR3. The V gene lost 3 bases and the J gene lost 7 bases, with 18 bases spanning the gap. Germline loops: CDR1 KGHSH, CDR2 LQKENI. CDR3 nucleotide sequence: TGTGCCAGCTCACCCCGATCGACAGGTCGGGGTGAAGCTTTCTTT. Translation: CASSPRSTGRGEAFF. The full variable domain, completed using reference TRBV18 and TRBJ1-1, is NAGVMQNPRHLVRRRGQEARLRCSPMKGHSHVYWYRQLPEEGLKFMVYLQKENIIDESGMPKERFSAEFPKEGPSILRIQQVVRGDSAAYFCASSPRSTGRGEAFFGQGTRLTVV.

The chain joins TRBV9 to TRBJ2-5; D may be TRBD2 (6 bases). The CDR3 runs 13 residues. CDR1 is SGDLS, CDR2 YYNGEE, per germline. Trimming took off 0 bases at V and 9 bases at J, with 12 bases between the two ends. Here the CDR3 DNA reads TGTGCCAGCAGCGTAGAGGTCCCGGGGGCCCAGTACTTC. Its translation: CASSVEVPGAQYF. Using reference TRBV9 and TRBJ2-5 for the parts outside the CDR3, the full variable domain is DSGVTQTPKHLITATGQRVTLRCSPRSGDLSVYWYQQSLDQGLQFLIQYYNGEERAKGNILERFSAQQFPDLHSELNLSSLELGDSALYFCASSVEVPGAQYFGPGTRLLVL.

This clone was seen a single time. V is TRBV2 and J is TRBJ1-5; 7 bases align to TRBD1. The CDR3 totals 14 residues. V was clipped by 8 bases and J by 0 bases; unmatched bases: 4. Germline V CDR1 and CDR2: SNHLY, FYNNEI. The CDR3 region is CASGTDYSNQPQHF. CDR3 DNA: TGTGCCAGCGGGACAGATTATAGCAATCAGCCCCAGCATTTT.

The chain carries TRBV7-9 and TRBJ2-7, with 7 nucleotides matching TRBD1. This CDR3 has 14 residues. The V gene's germline CDR1 is SEHNR and CDR2 FQNEAQ (reference sequence). After removal of 5 bases from V and 5 bases from J, the junction contained 9 bases not matched to a gene. CDR3 sequence (DNA): TGTGCCAGCAGCGACCGACAGGGCGGACACGAGCAGTACTTC. It yields the protein CASSDRQGGHEQYF.

The CDR3 nucleotides are TGCGCCAGCAGCTTGTCAGGGGTGGGCCTCTCTGGGGCCAACGTCCTGACTTTC. Amino acid sequence: CASSLSGVGLSGANVLTF. This rearrangement joins TRBV5-1 to TRBJ2-6, with D perhaps TRBD1 (6 bases). With 1 base removed from V and 0 bases from J, the gap between germline ends came to 14 bases. The CDR3 spans 18 residues. From germline, CDR1 is SGHRS and CDR2 YFSETQ.

This chain connects TRBV5-4 to TRBJ2-5; 7 bases line up with TRBD2. This CDR3 is built from 12 residues. CDR1 is SGHNT, CDR2 YYREEE, per germline (reference sequence). After removal of 7 bases from V and 1 base from J, the junction contained 1 base not matched to a gene. The CDR3 protein is CASGGGQETQYF. CDR3 nucleotides: TGTGCCAGCGGCGGGGGCCAAGAGACCCAGTACTTC. Variable domain in full (rest from reference TRBV5-4 and TRBJ2-5): ETGVTQSPTHLIKTRGQQVTLRCSSQSGHNTVSWYQQALGQGPQFIFQYYREEENGRGNFPPRFSGLQFPNYSSELNVNALELDDSALYLCASGGGQETQYFGPGTRLLVL.

The chain employs TRBV6-5 and TRBJ2-7; TRBD1 might be the D (6 bases). Germline values: CDR1 MNHEY, CDR2 SVGAGI. The CDR3 totals 15 residues. Trimming removed 2 bases from V and 3 bases from J, with 14 bases in between. CDR3 amino acids: CASSYARTEGYEQYF. The DNA for the CDR3 is TGTGCCAGCAGTTACGCCAGGACAGAAGGCTACGAGCAGTACTTC.

The gene calls are TRBV10-3 and TRBJ2-3, with a possible D match to TRBD1 (5 bases). Germline V gene sequence: CDR1 ENHRY, CDR2 SYGVKD. Trimming took off 7 bases at V and 2 bases at J, with 10 bases between the two ends. There are 13 residues in the CDR3. The CDR3 DNA follows: TGTGCCATCATGACAGCAAACACAGATACGCAGTATTTT. The encoded protein is CAIMTANTDTQYF.

This clone appeared a single time. The chain recombines TRBV19 with TRBJ1-5; tentatively, D is TRBD1 (5 bases). V was pared by 4 bases and J by 2 bases, with 15 bases between. CDR1 is LNHDA and CDR2 is SQIVND in the germline V gene (reference sequence). This CDR3 has 16 residues. This CDR3 is CASSNPAGLGNQPQHF. Here the CDR3 DNA reads TGTGCCAGTAGTAACCCAGCGGGGCTTGGCAATCAGCCCCAGCATTTT.

V is TRBV18 and J is TRBJ1-2, with TRBD1 matching over 7 bases. This CDR3 is built from 17 residues. The ends lost 6 bases at V and 4 bases at J; junction bases unmatched: 17. The germline gives CDR1 KGHSH, CDR2 LQKENI. The CDR3 DNA sequence: TGTGCCAGCTCTCCCAATTACAGGGGAGCGGTAGCCTATGGCTACACCTTC. Protein sequence: CASSPNYRGAVAYGYTF.

The genes are TRBV15 and TRBJ2-3; 8 bases fit TRBD2. J gave up 3 bases and V 5 bases, and 13 bases lay outside the gene matches. The CDR3 loop spans 17 amino acids. CDR1 is LNHNV, CDR2 YYDKDF, per germline (reference sequence). The chain's CDR3 is CATSETPFSGKTDTQYF. As DNA, the CDR3 is TGTGCCACCAGCGAGACCCCATTTAGCGGGAAAACAGATACGCAGTATTTT.

V and J are TRBV28 and TRBJ2-7; 7 nucleotides align to TRBD2. With 7 bases clipped from V and 0 bases from J, the junction kept 3 bases outside the gene matches. CDR3 size: 13 residues. In germline, CDR1 is MDHEN, CDR2 SYDVKM. CDR3 sequence (DNA): TGTGCCAGCAAAGGCGGGAGCTCCTACGAGCAGTACTTC. Translation gives CASKGGSSYEQYF.

The J gene is TRBJ2-5, the V gene TRBV9; the match to TRBD1 covers 10 bases. The length of the CDR3 is 14 residues. Germline lookup yields CDR1 SGDLS and CDR2 YYNGEE. V was pared by 3 bases and J by 6 bases, with 5 bases of the junction left unmatched. Here the CDR3 reads CASSGTGQGKTQYF. The CDR3 DNA reads as TGTGCCAGCAGCGGCACGGGACAGGGGAAGACCCAGTACTTC.